This TCR beta chain was sequenced in a study of blood T cell repertoires in COVID-19. For the study at large: Sample material is recorded as cDNA or gDNA derived from T cells, B-cell-depleted T cells, or PBMCs.

The method was immunoSEQ multiplex PCR; TCRdb's version includes in-frame clones alone and lacks a portion of them. The sample shows tens of thousands of clones, around 73% of them seen only once. V was pared by 6 bases and J by 1 base, with 16 bases between. This CDR3 is built from 15 residues. Germline V gives CDR1 SNHLY, CDR2 FYNNEI. Sequenced material: PBMCs or T cells enriched from blood (not recorded which). The clonotype was recovered from a woman in her forties or fifties with acute COVID-19. The chain recombines TRBV2 with TRBJ2-7; D gene unclear. The CDR3 nucleotides are TGTGCCAGCAGCGAACGTATGTTTAGATCCTACGAGCAGTACTTC. It translates to CASSERMFRSYEQYF.